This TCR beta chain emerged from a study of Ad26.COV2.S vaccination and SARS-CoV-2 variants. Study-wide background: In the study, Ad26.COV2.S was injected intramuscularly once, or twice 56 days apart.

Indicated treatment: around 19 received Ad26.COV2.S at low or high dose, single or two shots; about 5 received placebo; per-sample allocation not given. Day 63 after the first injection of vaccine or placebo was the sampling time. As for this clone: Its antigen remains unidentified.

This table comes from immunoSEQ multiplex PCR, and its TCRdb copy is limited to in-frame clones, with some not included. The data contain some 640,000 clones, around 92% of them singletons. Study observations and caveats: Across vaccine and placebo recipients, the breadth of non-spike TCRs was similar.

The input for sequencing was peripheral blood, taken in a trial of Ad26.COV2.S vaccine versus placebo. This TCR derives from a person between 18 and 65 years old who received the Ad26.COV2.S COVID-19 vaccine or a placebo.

CDR3 nucleotides: TGTGCCAGCAGGGAGACCGGAAACACTGAAGCTTTCTTT. The encoded protein is CASRETGNTEAFF. This sequence joins TRBV5-4 and TRBJ1-1; D not certain. The germline CDR1 and CDR2 sequences are SGHNT and YYREEE (reference sequence). This CDR3 has 13 amino acids. V was pared by 5 bases and J by 2 bases, with 10 bases between.